Presented here are 25 T cell receptor beta chains from one specimen sequenced in a study of T cells in Graves' hyperthyroidism and ophthalmopathy. Amplification of TCR beta CDR3 regions was performed using RNA transcripts as template. RT-PCR in the first round (using the HTBI primer set) targeted the TCR CDR3. TCRdb redid the calling of the multiplex PCR reads with MiXCR, one entry per CDR3 protein. This sample has 700,000 or so distinct CDR3 sequences, with approximately 16% found just once. The sequenced material came from blood. The receptor source for this set is a man between 18 and 29 years old with Graves' hyperthyroidism.

In its sample, this clonotype was seen a few times. The V and J genes are TRBV28 and TRBJ2-2, with D possibly matching TRBD1 (5 bases). V was trimmed by 3 bases and J by 1 base, leaving 15 bases between them. The CDR3 is 17 amino acids. Germline V lookup: CDR1 MDHEN, CDR2 SYDVKM. Here the CDR3 DNA reads TGTGCCAGCAGTTTCCCTCCCGACAGCTTGAACACCGGGGAGCTGTTTTTT. It translates to CASSFPPDSLNTGELFF.

As for this clonotype: A much larger clone sits a single nucleotide away, making a read error possible. This chain joins TRBV11-1 and TRBJ2-1; 9 positions agree with TRBD2. The CDR3 covers 15 residues. CDR1 is SGHAT, CDR2 FQDESV, per germline (reference sequence). Trimming cost V 4 bases and J 7 bases; bases outside gene matches: 8. The CDR3 is CASSSGTSWKNEQFF. The CDR3 DNA is TGTGCCAGCAGCTCCGGGACTAGCTGGAAGAATGAGCAGTTCTTC.

This clonotype was counted at least ten times. This sequence joins TRBV28 and TRBJ1-5; TRBD1 matches at 12 bases. V dropped 5 bases and J dropped 2; count of bases not matched to a gene: 7. CDR3 length: 17 amino acids. Germline V gives CDR1 MDHEN, CDR2 SYDVKM. The CDR3 coding sequence is TGTGCCAGCAGTCCCTGGGACAGGGGGCAAGGCAATCAGCCCCAGCATTTT. Translated: CASSPWDRGQGNQPQHF.

The chain joins TRBV7-9 to TRBJ2-3, with 8 bases aligning to TRBD1. This CDR3 comprises 17 residues. Germline V gene lookup returns CDR1 SEHNR and CDR2 FQNEAQ (reference sequence). The V and J ends lost 0 bases and 2 bases, in that order; junction bases with no gene match: 7. The CDR3: CASSLATRTGNTDTQYF. The CDR3 DNA sequence: TGTGCCAGCAGCTTAGCGACCCGGACAGGGAACACAGATACGCAGTATTTT.

There are many counts of this clonotype. The J gene is TRBJ2-3, the V gene TRBV3-1; maybe TRBD2 (6 bases). V was shortened by 4 bases and J by 0 bases, with 11 bases between the two germline ends. This CDR3 is built from 15 residues. Germline V gene sequence: CDR1 LGHDT, CDR2 YNNKEL (reference sequence). CDR3 bases: TGTGCCAGCAGCCCCACCGGGACTAGCACAGATACGCAGTATTTT. Translating it yields CASSPTGTSTDTQYF.

This clonotype was seen repeatedly, ten times or more. This chain uses TRBV3-1 with TRBJ2-7; possibly TRBD2 for D (5 bases). The V and J ends lost 0 bases and 0 bases respectively, with 9 bases between them. The CDR3 covers 15 residues. The germline gives CDR1 LGHDT, CDR2 YNNKEL (reference sequence). As DNA, the CDR3 is TGTGCCAGCAGCCAAGAAGAGCGGAGCTCCTACGAGCAGTACTTC. This sequence encodes CASSQEERSSYEQYF.

This clonotype has a handful of counts. This sequence joins TRBV18 and TRBJ2-7; TRBD1 matches 8 bases. The germline V gene has CDR1 KGHSH and CDR2 LQKENI. V lost 2 bases and J lost 5; bases outside the gene matches: 8. This CDR3 contains 15 residues. CDR3: CASSPGGQGINEQYF. In nucleotides, the CDR3 is TGTGCCAGCTCACCAGGCGGACAGGGCATCAACGAGCAGTACTTC.

This clonotype was found many times. The gene calls are TRBV11-2 and TRBJ2-5; 7 bases align to TRBD2. Germline assignment: CDR1 SGHAT and CDR2 FQNNGV. Losses at the gene ends were 4 bases for V and 5 bases for J; bases not matched to a gene: 10. The CDR3 extends over 15 amino acids. The CDR3 spells CASSSNRRGVETQYF. In nucleotides, the CDR3 is TGTGCCAGCAGCTCAAACCGCCGGGGGGTCGAGACCCAGTACTTC.

The table lists this clonotype with a few counts. This chain connects TRBV20-1 to TRBJ2-3; D possibly corresponds to TRBD2 (5 bases). V lost 3 bases to trimming and J lost 6 bases, with 10 bases between them. Germline V lookup: CDR1 DFQATT, CDR2 SNEGSKA (reference sequence). This CDR3 has 12 amino acids. The CDR3 protein is CSASREADTQYF. CDR3 nucleotides: TGCAGTGCTAGCCGGGAAGCGGATACGCAGTATTTT.

The chain employs TRBV12-5 and TRBJ1-1; no clear D. Germline V lookup: CDR1 LGHNT, CDR2 FRNRAP. The CDR3 is 12 amino acids. V lost 9 bases and J lost 0, with 8 bases in between. The CDR3 DNA sequence: TGTGCTAGCGGCAGACTGAACACTGAAGCTTTCTTT. It specifies CASGRLNTEAFF.

This clonotype was seen many times. This chain joins TRBV3-1 and TRBJ2-1; the D is unclear. Between the trimmed V and J ends, which lost 7 bases and 7 bases, there was a span of 17 bases. In germline, CDR1 is LGHDT, CDR2 YNNKEL (reference sequence). This CDR3 spans 14 amino acids. In DNA form, the CDR3 reads TGTGCCAGCAAGGTTGAACACGAAGATAATGAGCAGTTCTTC. Protein: CASKVEHEDNEQFF.

Many counts were recorded for this clonotype. The chain uses TRBV6-1 and TRBJ2-7; D gene unclear. The V gene's germline CDR1 is MNHNS and CDR2 SASEGT. The CDR3 is 12 residues long. Trimming cost V 7 bases and J 5 bases, with 12 bases left between them. CDR3 residues: CASTAIWNEQYF. As DNA, the CDR3 is TGTGCCAGCACCGCCATTTGGAACGAGCAGTACTTC.

This clonotype came up a few times. The DNA of the CDR3 is TGTGCCAGCAGCCGGACCCAGGGCTCCTACAATGAGCAGTTCTTC. Residues: CASSRTQGSYNEQFF. The chain links TRBV12-3 or TRBV12-4 to TRBJ2-1; maybe TRBD1 (5 bases). Trimming removed 6 bases at V and 0 bases at J, with 12 bases between. This CDR3 is built from 15 residues.

J is TRBJ2-1 and V is TRBV27; D is possibly TRBD2 (6 bases). Germline CDR1 reads MNHEY; CDR2 reads SMNVEV (reference sequence). Trimming shortened V by 9 bases and J by 7 bases, and 16 bases separated the two germline ends. The CDR3 length is 13 residues. Here the CDR3 reads CASRSGPANEQFF. The CDR3 DNA follows: TGTGCCAGTCGGAGCGGGCCCGCGAATGAGCAGTTCTTC.

This rearrangement joins TRBV7-3 to TRBJ2-3; either TRBD1 or TRBD2 may fit D (5 bases each). The ends were cut back, 1 base at V and 0 bases at J, with 20 bases in the middle. CDR1 and CDR2 from the germline V gene are SGHTA and FQGTGA. The CDR3 is 19 amino acids. The CDR3 nucleotides are TGTGCCAGCAGCTTAAATAGGGTACGGGGCCTAACTAGCACAGATACGCAGTATTTT. This codes for CASSLNRVRGLTSTDTQYF.

This clonotype was found a few times. This rearrangement joins TRBV4-2 to TRBJ1-2; TRBD1 matches at 8 bases. Germline V lookup: CDR1 LGHNA, CDR2 YNFKEQ. Trimming at V came to 4 bases and at J to 4 bases, leaving 8 bases not matched to a gene. CDR3 length: 15 residues. CDR3 protein: CASSPEDRETYGYTF. The CDR3 DNA reads TGTGCCAGCAGCCCAGAGGACAGGGAGACCTATGGCTACACCTTC.

This clonotype showed up many times. The chain recombines TRBV20-1 with TRBJ1-1; D remains ambiguous. The CDR3 is 13 residues long. The V and J ends lost 4 bases and 1 base respectively, with 10 bases between them. Looked up from germline, CDR1 is DFQATT and CDR2 is SNEGSKA (reference sequence). The CDR3 bases are TGCAGTGCTAACAAAGGAGGGAACACTGAAGCTTTCTTT. This codes for CSANKGGNTEAFF.

The chain is built from TRBV2 and TRBJ1-2; D is uncertain. Germline V CDR1 and CDR2: SNHLY, FYNNEI. The length of the CDR3 is 12 residues. Trimming pared 3 bases from V and 4 bases from J, leaving 6 bases between. The CDR3 DNA sequence: TGTGCCAGCAGTGACGGGCCCTATGGCTACACCTTC. Translation gives CASSDGPYGYTF.

This clonotype occurred many times. The rearrangement uses TRBV12-3 or TRBV12-4 and TRBJ2-1; 7 nucleotides align to TRBD2. J gave up 3 bases and V 3 bases, and 2 bases lay outside the gene matches. The CDR3 covers 14 residues. CDR3 sequence reads: CASSLGTIYNEQFF. Here the CDR3 DNA reads TGTGCCAGCAGTTTGGGGACTATCTACAATGAGCAGTTCTTC.

This clonotype was seen ten or more times. V and J are TRBV11-2 and TRBJ2-5, with TRBD2 as a possible D gene (6 bases). The V gene's germline CDR1 is SGHAT and CDR2 FQNNGV. Trimming cost V 0 bases and J 5 bases, with 13 bases left between them. This CDR3 region has 15 residues. CDR3 in amino acids: CASSLDPAGTETQYF. CDR3 nucleotide sequence: TGTGCCAGCAGCTTAGACCCCGCAGGGACTGAGACCCAGTACTTC.

This clonotype was found a few times. The rearrangement joins TRBV15 to TRBJ1-5; 7 bases map to TRBD1. V was pared by 2 bases and J by 6 bases, with 7 bases of the junction left unmatched. Germline V gene sequence: CDR1 LNHNV, CDR2 YYDKDF (reference sequence). CDR3 length equals 15 residues. CDR3 residues: CATSRNTGAGQPQHF. CDR3 nucleotides: TGTGCCACCAGCAGAAACACAGGGGCCGGTCAGCCCCAGCATTTT.

This clonotype was picked up a small number of times. This chain joins TRBV28 and TRBJ1-5, with 7 bases identical to TRBD1. Trimming took 5 bases from V and 7 from J; bases not matched to a gene: 5. Germline V gene lookup returns CDR1 MDHEN and CDR2 SYDVKM. The CDR3 loop spans 13 amino acids. This CDR3 reads CASSPLGQQPQHF. The CDR3 region has the DNA TGTGCCAGCAGTCCTCTGGGACAGCAGCCCCAGCATTTT.

This chain connects TRBV19 to TRBJ2-1, with 10 bases fitting TRBD2. The CDR3 sequence is 19 residues long. V was pared by 6 bases and J by 0 bases, with 14 bases of the junction left unmatched. The germline V gene has CDR1 LNHDA and CDR2 SQIVND (reference sequence). CDR3: CASRALGLAEPSSYNEQFF. CDR3 coding DNA: TGTGCCAGTAGGGCCCTAGGACTAGCGGAACCAAGCTCCTACAATGAGCAGTTCTTC.

This clonotype has only a few counts. The chain has TRBV30 and TRBJ1-2; maybe TRBD1 (6 bases). Per germline, CDR1 GTSNPN and CDR2 SVGIG (reference sequence). Trimming took off 4 bases at V and 4 bases at J, with 16 bases between the two ends. This CDR3 region has 14 residues. Here the CDR3 DNA reads TGTGCCTGGACCCCTGGGAACAGGGCCTATGGCTACACCTTC. Translation: CAWTPGNRAYGYTF.

This chain uses TRBV14 with TRBJ2-1, with 11 bases fitting TRBD2. With 1 base clipped from V and 9 bases from J, the junction kept 8 bases outside the gene matches. Germline V gene data show CDR1 as SGHDN and CDR2 as FVKESK. The CDR3 has 16 residues. The DNA for the CDR3 is TGTGCCAGCAGCCAAGGACTTCTAGCGGGAGGAATTGAGCAGTTCTTC. Residues: CASSQGLLAGGIEQFF. Drawing the rest from reference TRBV14 and TRBJ2-1, the complete variable domain is EAGVTQFPSHSVIEKGQTVTLRCDPISGHDNLYWYRRVMGKEIKFLLHFVKESKQDESGMPNNRFLAERTGGTYSTLKVQPAELEDSGVYFCASSQGLLAGGIEQFFGPGTRLTVL.